The rows below give T cell receptor beta chains drawn from one sample of a study of CD8 T cells in Susac syndrome. TCRdb re-analysed the immunoSEQ multiplex PCR reads in MiXCR, keeping a single row per CDR3 protein. The table lists about 240,000 distinct CDR3 sequences, about 95% of them singletons. The sample was CD4+ T cells from PBMCs. These receptors were obtained from a human donor with Susac syndrome. Each CDR3 is given with its conserved first and last residue. A D gene is named only where the DNA matches it firmly. A clone size is listed for some rows: how often the clone was seen (once, few, many), or a class if it is expanded.

TRBJ2-1,NA,NA,TRBV20-1,TGCAGTGCTAGAGGGCAGAGCAATGAGCAGTTCTTC,CSARGQSNEQFF
TRBJ2-2,NA,NA,TRBV29-1,TGCAGCGTTGGGGGGGCTAGCGGTCACACCGGGGAGCTGTTTTTT,CSVGGASGHTGELFF
TRBJ2-7,once,TRBD2,TRBV12-3/TRBV12-4,TGTGCCAGCAGTTTACCCCTCGGGACTAGCGGGACCTACGAGCAGTACTTC,CASSLPLGTSGTYEQYF
TRBJ2-1,NA,TRBD1,TRBV5-6,TGTGCCAGCAGCTCGGGACAGGGGACGTACAATGAGCAGTTCTTC,CASSSGQGTYNEQFF
TRBJ1-1,NA,NA,TRBV4-2,TGTGCCAGCAGCCAAGATACGGGCCGTGAAGCTTTCTTT,CASSQDTGREAFF
TRBJ2-3,NA,TRBD1,TRBV20-1,TGCAGTGGGGACAGGAGCACAGATACGCAGTATTTT,CSGDRSTDTQYF
TRBJ1-1,NA,NA,TRBV2,TGTGCCAGCAGCTCTACAGCGTCCGACACTGAAGCTTTCTTT,CASSSTASDTEAFF
TRBJ2-5,NA,TRBD2,TRBV20-1,TGCAGTGCCGAACATCCGGGGGGGACCCAAGAGACCCAGTACTTC,CSAEHPGGTQETQYF
TRBJ2-5,NA,NA,TRBV20-1,TGCAGTGCTCTAAGTGGGGTGGGAGAGACCCAGTACTTC,CSALSGVGETQYF
TRBJ2-7,NA,TRBD2,TRBV30,TGTGCCTGGAGTGCGCTAGCGGGGGAGCAGTACTTC,CAWSALAGEQYF
TRBJ2-1,NA,TRBD1,TRBV4-1,TGCGCCAGCAGCCAACCCCTGACAGGGCGAAGAGGGAATGAGCAGTTCTTC,CASSQPLTGRRGNEQFF
TRBJ2-7,NA,TRBD2,TRBV20-1,TGCAGTGCTTCCAGGTTCTCTAGCGGGTTCTCCTACGAGCAGTACTTC,CSASRFSSGFSYEQYF
TRBJ2-7,NA,TRBD1,TRBV7-8,TGTGCCAGCAGAATCGGGGACAGACATTCCTACGAGCAGTACTTC,CASRIGDRHSYEQYF
TRBJ2-1,NA,TRBD1,TRBV24-1,TGTGCCACCAGTGATACCCTCGGACAGGGGATCTACAATGAGCAGTTCTTC,CATSDTLGQGIYNEQFF
TRBJ1-5,NA,NA,TRBV6-6,TGTGCCAGCAGTTACCCCCCGACAGCAGGTCAGCCCCAGCATTTT,CASSYPPTAGQPQHF
TRBJ1-5,NA,NA,TRBV5-1,TGCGCCAGCAGCTTGTTCCCCCCTACGGAGAGCAATCAGCCCCAGCATTTT,CASSLFPPTESNQPQHF
TRBJ1-5,NA,NA,TRBV12-5,TGTGCTAGTGGTTTCTCGGGATTTAAGGATCAGCCCCAGCATTTT,CASGFSGFKDQPQHF
TRBJ2-4,once,NA,TRBV20-1,TGCAGTGCCGGTGACACTTCAGCCAAAAACATTCAGTACTTC,CSAGDTSAKNIQYF
TRBJ2-7,once,TRBD1,TRBV25-1,TGTGCCAGCAGTGTGATGGCCGGGACAGGGAGTTTCCACGAGCAGTACTTC,CASSVMAGTGSFHEQYF
TRBJ1-1,NA,NA,TRBV12-3/TRBV12-4,TGTGCCAGCAGCAAAACCCCTCTCGGCACTGAAGCTTTCTTT,CASSKTPLGTEAFF
TRBJ2-2,once,TRBD2,TRBV6-6,TGTGCCAGCAGTACAGCGAAGCGGGGTCACGCCGGGGAGCTGTTTTTT,CASSTAKRGHAGELFF
TRBJ2-4,NA,TRBD1,TRBV5-4,TGTGCCAGCAGCTTGGTGGGGGACAGGGCGCACATTCAGTACTTC,CASSLVGDRAHIQYF
TRBJ2-2,NA,NA,TRBV6-2/TRBV6-3,TGTGCCAGCAGTTACCACAGGGATCCGAACACCGGGGAGCTGTTTTTT,CASSYHRDPNTGELFF
TRBJ2-5,NA,TRBD2,TRBV20-1,TGCAGTCCATACCCCGGACTAGTGTGGGAGACCCAGTACTTC,CSPYPGLVWETQYF
TRBJ2-5,once,NA,TRBV12-3/TRBV12-4,TGTGCCAGCAGTTTGAATTCCTGGTCAGAGACCCAGTACTTC,CASSLNSWSETQYF
TRBJ2-1,NA,NA,TRBV6-6,TGTGCCAGCCTCCCGGGACGCAATACAATGAGGCAGTTCTTC,CASLPGRNTMRQFF
TRBJ2-3,NA,TRBD2,TRBV3-1,TGTGCCAGCAGCCAATTAGGAGCGCGGGAGAGGCAAGATACGCAGTATTTT,CASSQLGARERQDTQYF
TRBJ1-2,NA,NA,TRBV29-1,TGCAGCGTTGGGACTTGGCCCAACTATGGCTACACCTTC,CSVGTWPNYGYTF
TRBJ1-1,NA,NA,TRBV28,TGTGCCAGCACCACAAGGTTACATATTGAAGCTTTCTTT,CASTTRLHIEAFF
TRBJ1-5,NA,NA,TRBV5-1,TGCGCCAGCAGCCCGGACAGCGATAGCAATCAGCCCCAGCATTTT,CASSPDSDSNQPQHF
TRBJ2-7,once,TRBD1,TRBV29-1,TGCAGCGTCCCGGGACAGGGCTCCGAGCAGTACTTC,CSVPGQGSEQYF
TRBJ2-2,NA,TRBD2,TRBV19,TGTGCCAGTAGTATAGGTCCTAGCGGAGCCGGGGAGCTGTTTTTT,CASSIGPSGAGELFF
TRBJ2-2,NA,TRBD1,TRBV3-1,TGTGCCAGCAGCCAAAGGGACAGGGGAACCGGGGAGCTGTTTTTT,CASSQRDRGTGELFF
TRBJ2-3,NA,NA,TRBV29-1,TGCAGCGTTAGAGGCAGGGCAACAGATACGCAGTATTTT,CSVRGRATDTQYF
TRBJ2-2,NA,NA,TRBV9,TGTGCCAGCAGCGTAATATCAATAGGGGGTACCGGGGAGCTGTTTTTT,CASSVISIGGTGELFF
TRBJ2-2,once,NA,TRBV29-1,TGCAGCGTTGACCGGGGGCAGGCCGGGGAGCTGTTTTTT,CSVDRGQAGELFF